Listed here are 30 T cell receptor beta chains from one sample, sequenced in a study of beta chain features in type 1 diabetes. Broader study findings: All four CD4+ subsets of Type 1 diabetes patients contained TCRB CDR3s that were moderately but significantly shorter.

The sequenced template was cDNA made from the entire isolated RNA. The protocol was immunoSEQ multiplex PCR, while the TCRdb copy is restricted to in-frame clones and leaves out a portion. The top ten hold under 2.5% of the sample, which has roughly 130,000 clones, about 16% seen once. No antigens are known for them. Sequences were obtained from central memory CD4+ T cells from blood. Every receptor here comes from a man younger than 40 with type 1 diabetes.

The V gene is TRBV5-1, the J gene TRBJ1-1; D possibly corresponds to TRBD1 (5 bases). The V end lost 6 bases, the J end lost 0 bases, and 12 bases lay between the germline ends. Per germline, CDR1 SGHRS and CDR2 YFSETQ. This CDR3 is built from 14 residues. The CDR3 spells CASTIDSMNTEAFF. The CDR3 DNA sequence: TGCGCCAGCACCATAGACAGCATGAACACTGAAGCTTTCTTT.

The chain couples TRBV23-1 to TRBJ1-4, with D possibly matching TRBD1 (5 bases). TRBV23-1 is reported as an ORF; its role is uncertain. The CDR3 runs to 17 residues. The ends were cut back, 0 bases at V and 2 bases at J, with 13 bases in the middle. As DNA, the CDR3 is TGCGCCAGCAGTCAATCCGCTCCGGGGCAGACTAATGAAAAACTGTTTTTT. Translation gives CASSQSAPGQTNEKLFF.

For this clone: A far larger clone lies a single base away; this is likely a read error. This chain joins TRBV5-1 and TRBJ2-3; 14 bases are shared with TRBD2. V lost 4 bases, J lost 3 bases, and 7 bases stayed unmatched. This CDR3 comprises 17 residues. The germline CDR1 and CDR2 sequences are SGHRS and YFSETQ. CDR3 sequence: CASSRRLAGGPTDTQYF. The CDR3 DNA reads TGCGCCAGCAGCAGGCGACTAGCGGGGGGGCCAACAGATACGCAGTATTTT. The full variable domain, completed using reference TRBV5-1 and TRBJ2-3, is KAGVTQTPRYLIKTRGQQVTLSCSPISGHRSVSWYQQTPGQGLQFLFEYFSETQRNKGNFPGRFSGRQFSNSRSEMNVSTLELGDSALYLCASSRRLAGGPTDTQYFGPGTRLTVL.

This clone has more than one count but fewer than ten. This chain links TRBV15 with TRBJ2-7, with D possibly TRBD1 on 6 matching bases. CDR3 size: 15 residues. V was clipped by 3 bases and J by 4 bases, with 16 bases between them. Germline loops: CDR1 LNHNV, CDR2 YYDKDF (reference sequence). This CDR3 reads CATSRETHGQYEQYF. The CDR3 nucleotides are TGTGCCACCAGCAGGGAAACCCACGGACAGTACGAGCAGTACTTC. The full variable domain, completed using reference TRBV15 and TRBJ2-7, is DAMVIQNPRYQVTQFGKPVTLSCSQTLNHNVMYWYQQKSSQAPKLLFHYYDKDFNNEADTPDNFQSRRPNTSFCFLDIRSPGLGDTAMYLCATSRETHGQYEQYFGPGTRLTVT.

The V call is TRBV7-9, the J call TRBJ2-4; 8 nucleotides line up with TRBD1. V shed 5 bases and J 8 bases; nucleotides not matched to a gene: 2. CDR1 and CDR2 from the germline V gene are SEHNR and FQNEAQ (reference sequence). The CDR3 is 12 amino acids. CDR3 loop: CASSATGDIQYF. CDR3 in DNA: TGTGCCAGCAGCGCGACAGGGGACATTCAGTACTTC.

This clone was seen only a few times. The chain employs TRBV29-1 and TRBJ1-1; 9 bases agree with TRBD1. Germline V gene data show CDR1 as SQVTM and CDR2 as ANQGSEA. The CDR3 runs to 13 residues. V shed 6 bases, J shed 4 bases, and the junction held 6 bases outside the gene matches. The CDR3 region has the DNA TGCAGCGTAGACAGGGGGGGGTTCACTGAAGCTTTCTTT. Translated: CSVDRGGFTEAFF.

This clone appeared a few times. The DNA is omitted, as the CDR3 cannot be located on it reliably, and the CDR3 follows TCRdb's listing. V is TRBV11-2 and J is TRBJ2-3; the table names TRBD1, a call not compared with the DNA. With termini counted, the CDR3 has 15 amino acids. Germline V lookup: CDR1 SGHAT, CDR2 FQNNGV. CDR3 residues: CASSFFGQPTDTQYF.

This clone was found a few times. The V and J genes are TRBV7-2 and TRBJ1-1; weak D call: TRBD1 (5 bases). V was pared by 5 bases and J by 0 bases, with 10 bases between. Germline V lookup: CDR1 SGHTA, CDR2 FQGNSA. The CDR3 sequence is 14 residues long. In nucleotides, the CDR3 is TGTGCCAGCAGCAAGGGACGGATGAACACTGAAGCTTTCTTT. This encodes CASSKGRMNTEAFF.

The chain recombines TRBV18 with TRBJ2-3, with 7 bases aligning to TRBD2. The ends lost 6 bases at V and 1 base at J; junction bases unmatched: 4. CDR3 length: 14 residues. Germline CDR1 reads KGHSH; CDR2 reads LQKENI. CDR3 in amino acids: CASSRGLGTDTQYF. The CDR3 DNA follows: TGTGCCAGCTCTCGAGGACTAGGCACAGATACGCAGTATTTT.

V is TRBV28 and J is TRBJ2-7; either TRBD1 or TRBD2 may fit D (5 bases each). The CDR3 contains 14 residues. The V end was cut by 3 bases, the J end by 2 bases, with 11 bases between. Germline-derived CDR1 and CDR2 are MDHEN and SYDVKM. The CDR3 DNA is TGTGCCAGCAGTTTTTCTGGGACCACCTACGAGCAGTACTTC. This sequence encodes CASSFSGTTYEQYF. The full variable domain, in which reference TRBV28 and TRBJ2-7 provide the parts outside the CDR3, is DVKVTQSSRYLVKRTGEKVFLECVQDMDHENMFWYRQDPGLGLRLIYFSYDVKMKEKGDIPEGYSVSREKKERFSLILESASTNQTSMYLCASSFSGTTYEQYFGPGTRLTVT.

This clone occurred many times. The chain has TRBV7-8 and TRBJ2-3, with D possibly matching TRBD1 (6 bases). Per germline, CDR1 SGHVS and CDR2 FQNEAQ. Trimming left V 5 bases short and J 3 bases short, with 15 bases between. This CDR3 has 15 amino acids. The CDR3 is CASSRQAALTDTQYF. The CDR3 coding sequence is TGTGCCAGCAGCAGACAGGCGGCCCTAACAGATACGCAGTATTTT.

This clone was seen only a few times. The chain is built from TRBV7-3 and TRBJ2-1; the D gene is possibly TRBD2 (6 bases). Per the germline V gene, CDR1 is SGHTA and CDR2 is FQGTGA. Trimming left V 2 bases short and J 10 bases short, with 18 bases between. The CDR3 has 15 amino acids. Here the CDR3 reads CASSLALARGREQFF. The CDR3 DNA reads TGTGCCAGCAGCTTAGCGCTAGCGAGGGGCAGAGAGCAGTTCTTC.

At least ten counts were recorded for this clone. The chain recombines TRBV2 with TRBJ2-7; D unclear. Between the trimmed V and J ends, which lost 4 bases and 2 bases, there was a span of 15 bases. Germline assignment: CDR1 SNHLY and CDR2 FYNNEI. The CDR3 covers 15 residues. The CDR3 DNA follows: TGTGCCAGCAGTGCTATCTCCAATTACCCCTACGAGCAGTACTTC. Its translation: CASSAISNYPYEQYF.

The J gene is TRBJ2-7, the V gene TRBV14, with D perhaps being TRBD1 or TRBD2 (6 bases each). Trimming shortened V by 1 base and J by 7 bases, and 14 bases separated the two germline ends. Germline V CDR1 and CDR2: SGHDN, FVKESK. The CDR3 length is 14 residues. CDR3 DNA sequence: TGTGCCAGCAGCCAAGTAGGGGGGACGGGAGAGCAGTACTTC. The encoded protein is CASSQVGGTGEQYF.

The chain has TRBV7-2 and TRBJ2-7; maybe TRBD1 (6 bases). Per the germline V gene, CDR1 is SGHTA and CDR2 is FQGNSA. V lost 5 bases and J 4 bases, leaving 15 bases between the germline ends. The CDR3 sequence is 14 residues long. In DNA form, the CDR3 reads TGTGCCAGCAGCCGCAACAGGGAAACGTACGAGCAGTACTTC. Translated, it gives CASSRNRETYEQYF.

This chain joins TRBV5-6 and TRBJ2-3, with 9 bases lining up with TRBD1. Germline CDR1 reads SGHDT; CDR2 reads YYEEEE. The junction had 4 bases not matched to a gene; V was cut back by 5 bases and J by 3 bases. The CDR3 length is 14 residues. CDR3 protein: CASRGQGRTDTQYF. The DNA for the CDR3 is TGTGCCAGCAGGGGACAGGGTCGTACAGATACGCAGTATTTT.

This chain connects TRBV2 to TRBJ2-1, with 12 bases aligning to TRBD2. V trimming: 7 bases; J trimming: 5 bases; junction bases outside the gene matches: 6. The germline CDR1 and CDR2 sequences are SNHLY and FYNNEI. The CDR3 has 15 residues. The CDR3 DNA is TGTGCCAGCACGCCGACTAGCGGGGGTCACAATGAGCAGTTCTTC. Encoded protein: CASTPTSGGHNEQFF.

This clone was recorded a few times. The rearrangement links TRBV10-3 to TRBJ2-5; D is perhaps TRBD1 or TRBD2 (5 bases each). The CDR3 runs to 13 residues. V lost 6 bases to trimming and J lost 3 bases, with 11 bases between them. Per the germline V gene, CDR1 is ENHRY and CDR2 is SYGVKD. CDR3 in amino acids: CAISPGTEETQYF. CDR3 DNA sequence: TGTGCCATCAGCCCCGGGACCGAAGAGACCCAGTACTTC.

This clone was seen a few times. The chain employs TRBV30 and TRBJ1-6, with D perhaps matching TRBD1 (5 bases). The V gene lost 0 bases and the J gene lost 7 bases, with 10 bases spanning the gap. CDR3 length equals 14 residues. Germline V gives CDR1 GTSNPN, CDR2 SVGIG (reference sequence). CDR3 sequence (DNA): TGTGCCTGGAGTGTAGGGGCCTGGAATTCACCCCTCCACTTT. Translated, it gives CAWSVGAWNSPLHF.

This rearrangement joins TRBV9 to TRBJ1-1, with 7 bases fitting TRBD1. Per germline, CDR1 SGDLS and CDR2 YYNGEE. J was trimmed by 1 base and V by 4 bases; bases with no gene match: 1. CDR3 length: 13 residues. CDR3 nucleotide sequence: TGTGCCAGCAGCCGGGACAGGAACACTGAAGCTTTCTTT. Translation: CASSRDRNTEAFF.

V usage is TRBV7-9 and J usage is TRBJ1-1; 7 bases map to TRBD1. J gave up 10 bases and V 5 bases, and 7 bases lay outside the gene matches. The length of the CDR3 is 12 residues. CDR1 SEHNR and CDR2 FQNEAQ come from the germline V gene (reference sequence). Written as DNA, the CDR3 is TGTGCCAGCAGCAGGGGACAGTTAGGAGCTTTCTTT. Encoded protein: CASSRGQLGAFF. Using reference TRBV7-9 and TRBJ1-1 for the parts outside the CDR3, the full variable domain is DTGVSQNPRHKITKRGQNVTFRCDPISEHNRLYWYRQTLGQGPEFLTYFQNEAQLEKSRLLSDRFSAERPKGSFSTLEIQRTEQGDSAMYLCASSRGQLGAFFGQGTRLTVV.

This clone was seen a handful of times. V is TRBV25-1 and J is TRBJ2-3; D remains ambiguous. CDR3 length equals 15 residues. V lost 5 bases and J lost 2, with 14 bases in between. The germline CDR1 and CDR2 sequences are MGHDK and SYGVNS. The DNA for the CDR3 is TGTGCCAGCAGTCTTTCAGGACGAGCCACAGATACGCAGTATTTT. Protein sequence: CASSLSGRATDTQYF.

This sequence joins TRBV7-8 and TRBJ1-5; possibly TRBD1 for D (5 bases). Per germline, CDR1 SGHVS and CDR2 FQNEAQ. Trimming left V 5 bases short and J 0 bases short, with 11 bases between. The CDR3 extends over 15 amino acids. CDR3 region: CASSPTAYSNQPQHF. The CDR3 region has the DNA TGTGCCAGCAGCCCGACAGCATATAGCAATCAGCCCCAGCATTTT.

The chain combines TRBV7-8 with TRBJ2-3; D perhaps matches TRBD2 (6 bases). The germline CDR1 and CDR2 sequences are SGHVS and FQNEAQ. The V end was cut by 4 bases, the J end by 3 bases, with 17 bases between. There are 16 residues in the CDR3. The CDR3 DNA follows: TGTGCCAGCAGCTCAATCACTCTAGCGATGACAGATACGCAGTATTTT. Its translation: CASSSITLAMTDTQYF.

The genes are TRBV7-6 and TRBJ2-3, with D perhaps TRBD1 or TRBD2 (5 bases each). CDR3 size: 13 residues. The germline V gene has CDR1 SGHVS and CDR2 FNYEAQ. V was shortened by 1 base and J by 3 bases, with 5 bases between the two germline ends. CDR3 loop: CASSLGGTDTQYF. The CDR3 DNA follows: TGTGCCAGCAGCTTAGGGGGGACAGATACGCAGTATTTT.

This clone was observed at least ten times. The CDR3, as DNA: TGTGCCAGCAGAGGACAGAACGAGCAGTACTTC. It encodes CASRGQNEQYF. The chain links TRBV25-1 to TRBJ2-7; perhaps TRBD1 as D (6 bases). With 6 bases removed from V and 5 bases from J, the gap between germline ends came to 8 bases. Germline values: CDR1 MGHDK, CDR2 SYGVNS. This CDR3 has 11 amino acids.

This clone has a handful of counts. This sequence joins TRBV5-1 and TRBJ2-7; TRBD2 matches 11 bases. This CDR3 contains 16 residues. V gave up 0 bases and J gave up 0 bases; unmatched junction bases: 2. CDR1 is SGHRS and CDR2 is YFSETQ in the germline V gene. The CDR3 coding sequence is TGCGCCAGCAGCTTGGCTAGCGGGGGGACCTCCTACGAGCAGTACTTC. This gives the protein CASSLASGGTSYEQYF.

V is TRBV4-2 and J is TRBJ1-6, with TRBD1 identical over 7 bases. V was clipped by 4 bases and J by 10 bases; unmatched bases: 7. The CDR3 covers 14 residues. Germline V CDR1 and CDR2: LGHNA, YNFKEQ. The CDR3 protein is CASSRDGQVSPLHF. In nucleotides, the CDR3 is TGTGCCAGCAGCCGGGACGGACAGGTCTCACCCCTCCACTTT.

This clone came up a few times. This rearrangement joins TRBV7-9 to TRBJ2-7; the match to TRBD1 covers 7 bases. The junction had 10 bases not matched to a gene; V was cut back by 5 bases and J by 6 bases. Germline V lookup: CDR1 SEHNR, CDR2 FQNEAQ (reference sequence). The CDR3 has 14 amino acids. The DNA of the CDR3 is TGTGCCAGCAGCACCACCGGGACAGTCGGCGAGCAGTACTTC. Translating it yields CASSTTGTVGEQYF.

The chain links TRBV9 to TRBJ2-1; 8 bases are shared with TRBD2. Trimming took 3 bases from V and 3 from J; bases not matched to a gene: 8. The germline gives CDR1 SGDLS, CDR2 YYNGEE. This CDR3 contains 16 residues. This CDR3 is CASSAQPAGDYNEQFF. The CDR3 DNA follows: TGTGCCAGCAGCGCCCAGCCAGCGGGGGACTACAATGAGCAGTTCTTC.